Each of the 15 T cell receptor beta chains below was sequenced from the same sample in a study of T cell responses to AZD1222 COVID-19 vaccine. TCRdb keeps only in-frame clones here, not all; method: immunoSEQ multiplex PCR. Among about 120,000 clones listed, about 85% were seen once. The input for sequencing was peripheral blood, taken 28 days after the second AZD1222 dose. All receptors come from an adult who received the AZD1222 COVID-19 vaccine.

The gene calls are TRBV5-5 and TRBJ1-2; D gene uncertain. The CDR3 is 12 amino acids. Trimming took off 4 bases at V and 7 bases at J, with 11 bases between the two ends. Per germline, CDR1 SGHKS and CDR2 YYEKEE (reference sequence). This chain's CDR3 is CASSPYDGGYTF. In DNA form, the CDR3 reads TGTGCCAGCAGCCCCTACGACGGTGGCTACACCTTC.

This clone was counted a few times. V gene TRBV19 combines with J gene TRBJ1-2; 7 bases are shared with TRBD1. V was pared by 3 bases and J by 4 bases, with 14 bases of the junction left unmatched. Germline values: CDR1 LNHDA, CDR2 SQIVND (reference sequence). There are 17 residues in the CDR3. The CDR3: CASSIPRTGLQVYGYTF. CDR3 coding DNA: TGTGCCAGTAGTATTCCCCGGACAGGCCTCCAAGTCTATGGCTACACCTTC.

The CDR3 DNA sequence: TGTGCCAGCAGCTCCCCGGCCCCGGGACTAGCTTTAGAGACCCAGTACTTC. This codes for CASSSPAPGLALETQYF. The chain combines TRBV7-8 with TRBJ2-5, with TRBD2 matching over 9 bases. From germline, CDR1 is SGHVS and CDR2 FQNEAQ. This CDR3 has 17 amino acids. V lost 4 bases to trimming and J lost 4 bases; unmatched junction nucleotides: 13.

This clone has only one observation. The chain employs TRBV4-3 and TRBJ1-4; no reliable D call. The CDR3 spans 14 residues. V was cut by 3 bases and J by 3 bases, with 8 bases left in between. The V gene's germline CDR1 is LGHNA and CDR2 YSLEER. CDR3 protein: CASSQSWANEKLFF. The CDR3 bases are TGCGCCAGCAGCCAGTCTTGGGCTAATGAAAAACTGTTTTTT.

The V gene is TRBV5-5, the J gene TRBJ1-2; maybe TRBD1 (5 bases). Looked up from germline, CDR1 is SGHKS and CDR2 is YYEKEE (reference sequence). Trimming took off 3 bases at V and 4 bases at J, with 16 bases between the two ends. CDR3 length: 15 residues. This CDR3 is CASSSQGASSYGYTF. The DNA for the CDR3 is TGTGCCAGCAGCTCCCAGGGAGCTTCTTCCTATGGCTACACCTTC. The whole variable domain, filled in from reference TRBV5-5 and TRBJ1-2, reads DAGVTQSPTHLIKTRGQQVTLRCSPISGHKSVSWYQQVLGQGPQFIFQYYEKEERGRGNFPDRFSARQFPNYSSELNVNALLLGDSALYLCASSSQGASSYGYTFGSGTRLTVV.

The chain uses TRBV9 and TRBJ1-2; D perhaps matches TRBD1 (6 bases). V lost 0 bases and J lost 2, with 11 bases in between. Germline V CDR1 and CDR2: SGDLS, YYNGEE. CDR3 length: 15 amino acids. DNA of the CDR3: TGTGCCAGCAGCGTAGCTGGGGGGACAAACTATGGCTACACCTTC. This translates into CASSVAGGTNYGYTF.

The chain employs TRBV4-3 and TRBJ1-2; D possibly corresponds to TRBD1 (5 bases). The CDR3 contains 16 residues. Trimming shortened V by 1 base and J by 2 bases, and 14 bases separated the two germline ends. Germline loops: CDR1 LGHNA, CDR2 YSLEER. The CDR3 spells CASSQGDGGYNYGYTF. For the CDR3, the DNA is TGCGCCAGCAGCCAAGGGGACGGAGGATACAACTATGGCTACACCTTC.

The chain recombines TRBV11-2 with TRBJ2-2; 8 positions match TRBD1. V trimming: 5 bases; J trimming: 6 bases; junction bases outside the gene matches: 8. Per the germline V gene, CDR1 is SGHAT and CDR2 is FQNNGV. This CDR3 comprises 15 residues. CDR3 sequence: CASSETTGAAGELFF. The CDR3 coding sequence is TGTGCCAGCAGCGAAACGACAGGGGCGGCCGGGGAGCTGTTTTTT.

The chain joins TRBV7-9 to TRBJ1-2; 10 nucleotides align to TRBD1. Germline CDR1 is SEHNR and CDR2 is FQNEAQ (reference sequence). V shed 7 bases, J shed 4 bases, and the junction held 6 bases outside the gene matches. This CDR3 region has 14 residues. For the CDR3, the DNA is TGTGCCAGCACCAGACAGGGGGCCATCTATGGCTACACCTTC. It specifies CASTRQGAIYGYTF.

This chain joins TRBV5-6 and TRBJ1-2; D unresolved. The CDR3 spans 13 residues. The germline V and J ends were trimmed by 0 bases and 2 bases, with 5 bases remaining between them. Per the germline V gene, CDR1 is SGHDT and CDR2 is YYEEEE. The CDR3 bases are TGTGCCAGCAGCTTGGTCCAGAACTATGGCTACACCTTC. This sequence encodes CASSLVQNYGYTF.

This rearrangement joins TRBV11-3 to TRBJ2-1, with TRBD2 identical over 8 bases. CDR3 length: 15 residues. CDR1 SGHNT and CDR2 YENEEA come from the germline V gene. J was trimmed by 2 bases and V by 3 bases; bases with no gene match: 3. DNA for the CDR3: TGTGCCAGCAGCTTTTCAGCGGGGGCCTACAATGAGCAGTTCTTC. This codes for CASSFSAGAYNEQFF.

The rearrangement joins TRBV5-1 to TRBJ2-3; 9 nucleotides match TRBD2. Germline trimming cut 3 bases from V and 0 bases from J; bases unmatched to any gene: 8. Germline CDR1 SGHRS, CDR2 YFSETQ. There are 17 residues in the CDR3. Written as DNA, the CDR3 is TGCGCCAGCAGCTCTAATATAGCGGGAGCCAGCACAGATACGCAGTATTTT. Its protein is CASSSNIAGASTDTQYF.

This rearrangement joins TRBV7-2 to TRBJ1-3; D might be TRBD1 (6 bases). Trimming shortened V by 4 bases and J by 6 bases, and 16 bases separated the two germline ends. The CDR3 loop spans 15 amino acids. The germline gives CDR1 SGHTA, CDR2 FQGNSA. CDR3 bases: TGTGCCAGCAGCTCGCGGACAGAAATCATAAACACCATATATTTT. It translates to CASSSRTEIINTIYF. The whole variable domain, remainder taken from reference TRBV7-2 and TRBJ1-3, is GAGVSQSPSNKVTEKGKDVELRCDPISGHTALYWYRQSLGQGLEFLIYFQGNSAPDKSGLPSDRFSAERTGGSVSTLTIQRTQQEDSAVYLCASSSRTEIINTIYFGEGSWLTVV.

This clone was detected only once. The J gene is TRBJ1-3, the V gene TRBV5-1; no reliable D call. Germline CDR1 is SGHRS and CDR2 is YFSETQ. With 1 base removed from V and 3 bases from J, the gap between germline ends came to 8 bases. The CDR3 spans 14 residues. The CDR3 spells CASSLTGIGNTIYF. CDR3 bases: TGCGCCAGCAGCTTGACGGGGATTGGAAACACCATATATTTT.

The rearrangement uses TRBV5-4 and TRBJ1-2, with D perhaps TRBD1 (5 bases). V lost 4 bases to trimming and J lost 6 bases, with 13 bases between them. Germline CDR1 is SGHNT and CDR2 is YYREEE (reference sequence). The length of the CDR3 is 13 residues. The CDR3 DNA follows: TGTGCCAGCAGCCCCGGGGCAGGCCATGGCTACACCTTC. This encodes CASSPGAGHGYTF.